This T cell receptor beta chain came from a study of blood T cells in healthy people across ages. General observations from the study: In older individuals, TCR beta diversity per million T cells was lower, falling roughly linearly with age.

This CDR3 has 11 amino acids. The germline gives CDR1 SEHNR, CDR2 FQNEAQ (reference sequence). Trimming cost V 5 bases and J 13 bases, with 12 bases left between them. With each sample, at least 6 micrograms of total RNA were extracted. To note about this clonotype: Its specificity is unknown.

For the second PCR, which ran for 7 to 11 cycles, a sample-barcoded 5' primer and a J-beta primer mix were used. MiXCR was run by TCRdb on the 5' RACE reads, yielding one entry per CDR3 protein. This table has 800,000 to 950,000 distinct CDR3 sequences, just under 30% appearing once. These data also featured in a second study, about T cells of mothers and their children. That source reports: Mothers yielded over 9 million CDR3 reads, children several million each. In unrelated and related pairs, TCR recombination output is shaped in a similar way by thymic selection.

The sample taken for sequencing was blood. This rearrangement joins TRBV7-9 to TRBJ2-4; no definite D call. This receptor was obtained from a woman in her 40s in good health. The CDR3 loop reads CASSHSNEQYF. CDR3 DNA sequence: TGTGCCAGCAGCCATTCCAATGAGCAGTACTTC.